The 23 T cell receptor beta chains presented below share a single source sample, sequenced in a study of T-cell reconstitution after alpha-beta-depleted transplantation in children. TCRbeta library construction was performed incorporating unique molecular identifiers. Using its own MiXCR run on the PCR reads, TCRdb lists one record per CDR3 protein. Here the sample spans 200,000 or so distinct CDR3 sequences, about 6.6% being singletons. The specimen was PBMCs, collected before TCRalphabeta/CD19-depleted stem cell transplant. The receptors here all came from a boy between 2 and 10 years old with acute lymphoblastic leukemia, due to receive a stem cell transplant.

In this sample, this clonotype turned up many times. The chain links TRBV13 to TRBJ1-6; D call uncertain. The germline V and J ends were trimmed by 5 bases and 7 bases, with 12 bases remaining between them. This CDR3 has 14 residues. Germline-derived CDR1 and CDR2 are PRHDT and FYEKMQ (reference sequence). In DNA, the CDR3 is TGTGCCAGCAGCGAAGCGGGTAAAAATTCACCCCTCCACTTT. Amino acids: CASSEAGKNSPLHF.

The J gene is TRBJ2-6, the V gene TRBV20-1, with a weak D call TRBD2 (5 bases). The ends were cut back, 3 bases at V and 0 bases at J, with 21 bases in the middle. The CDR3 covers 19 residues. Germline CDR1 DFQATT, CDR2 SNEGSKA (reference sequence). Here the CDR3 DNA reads TGCAGTGCTAGTCATCTTTTCGGGGAGATCGACTCTGGGGCCAACGTCCTGACTTTC. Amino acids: CSASHLFGEIDSGANVLTF.

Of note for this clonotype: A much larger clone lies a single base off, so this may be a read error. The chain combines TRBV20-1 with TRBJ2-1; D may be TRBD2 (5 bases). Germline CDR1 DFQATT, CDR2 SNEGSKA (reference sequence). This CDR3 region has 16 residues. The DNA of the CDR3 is TGCTGTGCTAGAGATGAGGGCGGCCCTTCCTACAATGAGCAGTTCTTC. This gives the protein CCARDEGGPSYNEQFF.

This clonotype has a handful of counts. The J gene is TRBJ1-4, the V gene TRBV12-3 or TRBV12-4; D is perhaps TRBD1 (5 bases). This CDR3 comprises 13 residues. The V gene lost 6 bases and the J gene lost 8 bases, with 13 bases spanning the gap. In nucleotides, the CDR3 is TGTGCCAGCAGCCCCCAGGGAAGGGAAAAACTGTTTTTT. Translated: CASSPQGREKLFF.

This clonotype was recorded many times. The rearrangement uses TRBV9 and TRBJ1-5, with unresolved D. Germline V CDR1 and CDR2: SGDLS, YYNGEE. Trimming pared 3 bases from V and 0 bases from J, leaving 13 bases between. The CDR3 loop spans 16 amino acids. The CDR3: CASSAGRTYSNQPQHF. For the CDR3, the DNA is TGTGCCAGCAGCGCTGGACGGACTTATAGCAATCAGCCCCAGCATTTT.

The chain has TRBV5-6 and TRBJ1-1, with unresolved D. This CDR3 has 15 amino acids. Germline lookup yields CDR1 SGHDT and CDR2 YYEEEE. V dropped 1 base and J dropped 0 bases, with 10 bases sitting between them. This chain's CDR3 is CASSLLASLNTEAFF. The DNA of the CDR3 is TGTGCCAGCAGCTTGTTGGCCAGCTTGAACACTGAAGCTTTCTTT.

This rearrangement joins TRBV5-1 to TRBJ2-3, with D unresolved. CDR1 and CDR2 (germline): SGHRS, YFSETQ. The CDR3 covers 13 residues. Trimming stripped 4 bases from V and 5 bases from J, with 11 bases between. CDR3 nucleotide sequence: TGCGCCAGCAGCCTGAATGGAGTAGATACGCAGTATTTT. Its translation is CASSLNGVDTQYF.

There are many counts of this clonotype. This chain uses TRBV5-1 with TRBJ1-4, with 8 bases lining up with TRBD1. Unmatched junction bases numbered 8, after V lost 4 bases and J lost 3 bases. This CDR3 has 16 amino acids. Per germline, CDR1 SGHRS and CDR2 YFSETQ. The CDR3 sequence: CASSLWQGAANEKLFF. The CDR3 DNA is TGCGCCAGCAGCCTTTGGCAGGGGGCCGCTAATGAAAAACTGTTTTTT.

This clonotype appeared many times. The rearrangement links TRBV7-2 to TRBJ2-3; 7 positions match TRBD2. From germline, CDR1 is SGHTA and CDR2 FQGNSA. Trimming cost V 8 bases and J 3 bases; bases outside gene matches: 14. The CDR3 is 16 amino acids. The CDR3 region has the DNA TGTGCCAGCGGCCCGACTAGCCGGAGGAGAACAGATACGCAGTATTTT. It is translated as CASGPTSRRRTDTQYF.

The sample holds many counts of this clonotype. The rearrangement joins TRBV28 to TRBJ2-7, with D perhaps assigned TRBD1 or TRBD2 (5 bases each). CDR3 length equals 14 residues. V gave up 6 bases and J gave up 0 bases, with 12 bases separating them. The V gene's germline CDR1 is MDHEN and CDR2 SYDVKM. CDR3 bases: TGTGCCAGCAGCATGAGGGGAAGCTCCTACGAGCAGTACTTC. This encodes CASSMRGSSYEQYF.

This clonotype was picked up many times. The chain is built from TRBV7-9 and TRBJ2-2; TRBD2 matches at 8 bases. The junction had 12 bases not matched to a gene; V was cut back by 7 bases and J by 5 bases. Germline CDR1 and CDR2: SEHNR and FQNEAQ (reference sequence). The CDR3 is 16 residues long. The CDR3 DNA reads TGTGCCAGCACCCTCACTAGCGGCTATGGGACCGGGGAGCTGTTTTTT. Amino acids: CASTLTSGYGTGELFF.

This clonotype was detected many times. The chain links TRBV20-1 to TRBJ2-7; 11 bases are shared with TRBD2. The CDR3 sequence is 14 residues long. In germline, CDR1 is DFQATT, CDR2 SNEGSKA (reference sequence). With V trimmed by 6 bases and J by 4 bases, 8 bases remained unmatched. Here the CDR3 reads CSAQTASGGYEQYF. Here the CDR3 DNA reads TGCAGTGCGCAGACGGCTAGCGGGGGGTACGAGCAGTACTTC.

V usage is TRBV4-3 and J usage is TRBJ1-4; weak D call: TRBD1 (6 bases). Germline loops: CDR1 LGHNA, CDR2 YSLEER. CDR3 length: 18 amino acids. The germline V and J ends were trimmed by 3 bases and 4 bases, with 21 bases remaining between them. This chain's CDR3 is CASSQRGARGSFNEKLFF. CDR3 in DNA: TGCGCCAGCAGCCAGAGGGGGGCCCGGGGCAGCTTTAATGAAAAACTGTTTTTT.

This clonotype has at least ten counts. The CDR3 here is CATLGQGASNEQYF. DNA of the CDR3: TGTGCCACCCTGGGACAGGGGGCTTCCAACGAGCAGTACTTC. J is TRBJ2-7 and V is TRBV10-3, with 12 bases lining up with TRBD1. V lost 10 bases to trimming and J lost 5 bases; unmatched junction nucleotides: 9. Germline V gives CDR1 ENHRY, CDR2 SYGVKD. The CDR3 runs to 14 residues.

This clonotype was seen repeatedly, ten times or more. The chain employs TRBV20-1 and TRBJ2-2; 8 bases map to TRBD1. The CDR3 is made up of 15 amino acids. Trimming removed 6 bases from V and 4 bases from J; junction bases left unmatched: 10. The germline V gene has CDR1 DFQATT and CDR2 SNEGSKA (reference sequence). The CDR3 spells CSAQRQGRGTGELFF. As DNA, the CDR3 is TGCAGTGCCCAGAGACAGGGGCGAGGCACCGGGGAGCTGTTTTTT.

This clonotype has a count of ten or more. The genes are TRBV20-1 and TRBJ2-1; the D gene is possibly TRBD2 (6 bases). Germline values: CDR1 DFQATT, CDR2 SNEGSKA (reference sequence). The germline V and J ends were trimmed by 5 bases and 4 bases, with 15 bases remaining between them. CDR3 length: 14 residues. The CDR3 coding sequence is TGCAGTGCTGCAGGGACTGATGATTACAATGAGCAGTTCTTC. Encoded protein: CSAAGTDDYNEQFF.

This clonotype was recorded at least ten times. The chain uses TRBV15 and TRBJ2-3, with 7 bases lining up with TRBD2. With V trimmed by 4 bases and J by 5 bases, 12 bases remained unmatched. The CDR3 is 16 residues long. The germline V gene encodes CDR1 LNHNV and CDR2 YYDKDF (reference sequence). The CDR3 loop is CATSKKRGGVKDTQYF. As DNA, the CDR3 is TGTGCCACCAGCAAAAAGCGGGGCGGGGTTAAAGATACGCAGTATTTT.

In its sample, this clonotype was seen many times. In DNA, the CDR3 is TGTGCCAGCAGCCTTACAGCTAGCGGGGGGTACAATGAGCAGTTCTTC. This gives the protein CASSLTASGGYNEQFF. The rearrangement links TRBV7-6 to TRBJ2-1, with 11 bases aligning to TRBD2. CDR1 and CDR2 from the germline V gene are SGHVS and FNYEAQ. The CDR3 has 16 amino acids. V shed 5 bases and J 4 bases; nucleotides not matched to a gene: 7.

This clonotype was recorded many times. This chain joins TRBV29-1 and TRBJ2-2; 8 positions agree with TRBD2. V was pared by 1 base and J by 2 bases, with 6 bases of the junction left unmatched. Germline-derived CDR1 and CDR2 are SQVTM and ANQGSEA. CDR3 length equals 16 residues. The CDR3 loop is CSVEGLAGHNTGELFF. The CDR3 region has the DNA TGCAGCGTTGAAGGGCTAGCGGGCCACAACACCGGGGAGCTGTTTTTT.

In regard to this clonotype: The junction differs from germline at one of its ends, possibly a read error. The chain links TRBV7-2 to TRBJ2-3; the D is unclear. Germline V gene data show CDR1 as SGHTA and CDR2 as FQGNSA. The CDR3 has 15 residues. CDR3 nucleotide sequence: TGTGCCAGCAGCTCCCAGGAGTTTAGCACAGATACGCAGAATTTT. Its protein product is CASSSQEFSTDTQNF. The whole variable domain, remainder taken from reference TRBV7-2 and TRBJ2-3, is GAGVSQSPSNKVTEKGKDVELRCDPISGHTALYWYRQSLGQGLEFLIYFQGNSAPDKSGLPSDRFSAERTGGSVSTLTIQRTQQEDSAVYLCASSSQEFSTDTQNFGPGTRLTVL.

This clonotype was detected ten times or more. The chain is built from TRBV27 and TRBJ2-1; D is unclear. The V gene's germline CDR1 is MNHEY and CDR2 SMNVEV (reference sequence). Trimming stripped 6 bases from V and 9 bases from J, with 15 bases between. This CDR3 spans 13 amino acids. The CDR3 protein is CASSFSSSGEQFF. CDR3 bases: TGTGCCAGCAGCTTCTCTTCTTCCGGTGAGCAGTTCTTC.

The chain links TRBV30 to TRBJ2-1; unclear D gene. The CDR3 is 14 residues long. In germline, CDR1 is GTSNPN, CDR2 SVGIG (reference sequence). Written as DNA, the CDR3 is TGTGCTACTATAAACGAGCCCTCCTACAATGAGCAGTTCTTC. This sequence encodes CATINEPSYNEQFF.

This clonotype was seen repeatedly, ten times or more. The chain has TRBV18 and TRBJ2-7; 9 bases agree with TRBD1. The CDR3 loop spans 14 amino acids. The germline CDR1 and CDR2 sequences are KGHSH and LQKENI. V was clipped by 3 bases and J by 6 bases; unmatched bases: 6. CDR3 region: CASSPTGGRGEQYF. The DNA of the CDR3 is TGTGCCAGCTCACCCACAGGGGGCCGGGGCGAGCAGTACTTC.